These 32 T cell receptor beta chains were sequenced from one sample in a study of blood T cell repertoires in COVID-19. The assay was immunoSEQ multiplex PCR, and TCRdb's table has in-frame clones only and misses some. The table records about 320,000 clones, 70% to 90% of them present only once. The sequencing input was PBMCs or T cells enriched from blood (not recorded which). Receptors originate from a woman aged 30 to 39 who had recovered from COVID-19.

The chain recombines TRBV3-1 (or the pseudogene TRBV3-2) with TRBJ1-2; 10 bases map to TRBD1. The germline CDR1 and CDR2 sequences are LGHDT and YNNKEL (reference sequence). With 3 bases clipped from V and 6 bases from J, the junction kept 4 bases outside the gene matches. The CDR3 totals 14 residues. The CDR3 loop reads CASSQGGQGNGYTF. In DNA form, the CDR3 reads TGTGCCAGCAGCCAGGGGGGACAGGGGAATGGCTACACCTTC.

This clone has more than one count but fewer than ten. In nucleotides, the CDR3 is TGTGCCAGCAGCTGGGGCAGGAACACTGAAGCTTTCTTT. Its protein product is CASSWGRNTEAFF. The rearrangement uses TRBV7-8 and TRBJ1-1, with TRBD1 as a possible D gene (5 bases). The CDR3 extends over 13 amino acids. With 4 bases removed from V and 1 base from J, the gap between germline ends came to 7 bases. CDR1 SGHVS and CDR2 FQNEAQ come from the germline V gene.

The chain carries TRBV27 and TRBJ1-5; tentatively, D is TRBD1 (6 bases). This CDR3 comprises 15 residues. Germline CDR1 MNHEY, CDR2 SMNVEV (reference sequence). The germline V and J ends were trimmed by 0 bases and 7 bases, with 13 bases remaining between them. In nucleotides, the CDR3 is TGTGCCAGCAGTTTATCCGTGGACAGAGCCCAGCCCCAGCATTTT. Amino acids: CASSLSVDRAQPQHF.

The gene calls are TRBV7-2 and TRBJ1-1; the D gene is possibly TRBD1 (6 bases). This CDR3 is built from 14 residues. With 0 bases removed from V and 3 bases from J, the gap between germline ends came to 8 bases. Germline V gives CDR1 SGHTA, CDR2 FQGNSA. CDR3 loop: CASSLARGYTEAFF. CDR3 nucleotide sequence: TGTGCCAGCAGCTTAGCAAGGGGGTACACTGAAGCTTTCTTT.

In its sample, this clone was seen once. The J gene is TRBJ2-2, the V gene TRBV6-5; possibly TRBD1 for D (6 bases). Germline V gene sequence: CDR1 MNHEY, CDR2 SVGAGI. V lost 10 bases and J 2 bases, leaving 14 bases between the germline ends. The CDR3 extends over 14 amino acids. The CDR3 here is CATAAGDNTGELFF. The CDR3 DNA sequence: TGTGCCACCGCGGCAGGGGATAACACCGGGGAGCTGTTTTTT.

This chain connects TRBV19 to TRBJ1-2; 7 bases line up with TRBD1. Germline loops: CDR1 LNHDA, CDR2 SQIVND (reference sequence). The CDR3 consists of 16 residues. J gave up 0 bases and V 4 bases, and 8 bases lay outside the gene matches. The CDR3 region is CASSNLGQYPNYGYTF. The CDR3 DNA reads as TGTGCCAGTAGTAACCTGGGACAGTATCCTAACTATGGCTACACCTTC.

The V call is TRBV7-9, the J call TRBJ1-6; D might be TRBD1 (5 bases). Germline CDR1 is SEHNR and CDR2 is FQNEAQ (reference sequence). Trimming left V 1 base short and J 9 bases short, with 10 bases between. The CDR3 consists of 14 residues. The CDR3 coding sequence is TGTGCCAGCAGCTTAGAAGGGGCAGGTTCACCCCTCCACTTT. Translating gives CASSLEGAGSPLHF.

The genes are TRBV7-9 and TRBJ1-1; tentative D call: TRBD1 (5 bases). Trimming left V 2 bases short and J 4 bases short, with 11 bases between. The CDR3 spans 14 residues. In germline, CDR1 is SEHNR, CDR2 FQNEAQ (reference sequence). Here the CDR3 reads CASSLKGVGTEAFF. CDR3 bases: TGTGCCAGCAGCTTAAAAGGGGTGGGCACTGAAGCTTTCTTT.

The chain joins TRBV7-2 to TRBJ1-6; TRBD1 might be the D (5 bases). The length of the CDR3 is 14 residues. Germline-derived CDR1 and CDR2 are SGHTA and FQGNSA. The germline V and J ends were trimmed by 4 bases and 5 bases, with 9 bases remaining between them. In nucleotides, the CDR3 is TGTGCCAGCAGCTATCAGGGAAATAATTCACCCCTCCACTTT. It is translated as CASSYQGNNSPLHF.

The CDR3 nucleotides are TGTGCCACCCGGAAAGGGGGCACAGATACGCAGTATTTT. Translation gives CATRKGGTDTQYF. The chain has TRBV19 and TRBJ2-3; a possible D gene is TRBD1 (5 bases). The CDR3 has 13 amino acids. V was cut by 10 bases and J by 1 base, with 12 bases left in between. Germline CDR1 LNHDA, CDR2 SQIVND (reference sequence).

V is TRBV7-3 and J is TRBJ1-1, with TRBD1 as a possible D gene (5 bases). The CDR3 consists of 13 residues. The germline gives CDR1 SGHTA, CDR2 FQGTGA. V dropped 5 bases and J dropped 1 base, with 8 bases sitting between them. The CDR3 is CASSTDRNTEAFF. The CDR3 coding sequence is TGTGCCAGCAGCACCGACAGGAACACTGAAGCTTTCTTT.

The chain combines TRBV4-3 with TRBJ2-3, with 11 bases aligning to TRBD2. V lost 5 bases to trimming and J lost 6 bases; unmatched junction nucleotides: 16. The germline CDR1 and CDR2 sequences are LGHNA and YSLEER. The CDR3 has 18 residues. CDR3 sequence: CASSSRVAGGRTLDTQYF. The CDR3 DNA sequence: TGCGCCAGCAGCTCCCGGGTAGCGGGGGGGCGGACTTTGGATACGCAGTATTTT.

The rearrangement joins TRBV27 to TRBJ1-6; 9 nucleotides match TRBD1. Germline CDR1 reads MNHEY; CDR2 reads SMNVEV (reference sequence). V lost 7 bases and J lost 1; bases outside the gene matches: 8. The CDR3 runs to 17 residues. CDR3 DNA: TGTGCCAGCACCCAAGGGACAGGGTTTTCCTATAATTCACCCCTCCACTTT. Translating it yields CASTQGTGFSYNSPLHF.

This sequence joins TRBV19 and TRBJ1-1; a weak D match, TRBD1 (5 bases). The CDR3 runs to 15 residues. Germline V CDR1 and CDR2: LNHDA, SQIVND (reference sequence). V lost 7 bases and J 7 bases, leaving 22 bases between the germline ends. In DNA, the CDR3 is TGTGCCAGTAAGGTCGCCAGGACAACAAGGGGTGAAGCTTTCTTT. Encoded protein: CASKVARTTRGEAFF.

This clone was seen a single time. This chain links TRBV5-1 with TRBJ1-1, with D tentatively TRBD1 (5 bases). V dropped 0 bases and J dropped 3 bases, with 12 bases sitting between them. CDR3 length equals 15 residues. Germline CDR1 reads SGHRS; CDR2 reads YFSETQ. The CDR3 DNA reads TGCGCCAGCAGCTTGGATCCAGGGCGGCACACTGAAGCTTTCTTT. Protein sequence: CASSLDPGRHTEAFF.

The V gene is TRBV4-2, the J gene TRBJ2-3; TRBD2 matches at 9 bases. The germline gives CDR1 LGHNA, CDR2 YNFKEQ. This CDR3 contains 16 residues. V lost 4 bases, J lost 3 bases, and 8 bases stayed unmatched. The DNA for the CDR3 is TGTGCCAGCAGCCCGCGGGGTAGCGGGGGTACAGATACGCAGTATTTT. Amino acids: CASSPRGSGGTDTQYF.

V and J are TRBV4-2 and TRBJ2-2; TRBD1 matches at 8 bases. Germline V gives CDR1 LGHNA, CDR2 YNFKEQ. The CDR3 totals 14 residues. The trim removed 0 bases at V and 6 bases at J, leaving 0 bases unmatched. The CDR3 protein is CASSQDRGPGELFF. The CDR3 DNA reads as TGTGCCAGCAGCCAAGACAGGGGGCCCGGGGAGCTGTTTTTT.

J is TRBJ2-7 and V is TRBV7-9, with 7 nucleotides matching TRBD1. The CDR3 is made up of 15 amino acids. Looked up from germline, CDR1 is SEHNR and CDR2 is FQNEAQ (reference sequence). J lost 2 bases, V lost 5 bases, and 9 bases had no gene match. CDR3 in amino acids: CASSLTVGQTYEQYF. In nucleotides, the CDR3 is TGTGCCAGCAGCCTAACCGTGGGACAGACCTACGAGCAGTACTTC.

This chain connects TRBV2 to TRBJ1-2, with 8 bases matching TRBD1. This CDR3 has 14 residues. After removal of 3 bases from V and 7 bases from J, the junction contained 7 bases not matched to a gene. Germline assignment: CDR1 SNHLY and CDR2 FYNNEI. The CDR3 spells CASSDSWTGLGYTF. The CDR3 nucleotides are TGTGCCAGCAGTGATTCGTGGACAGGGCTTGGCTACACCTTC.

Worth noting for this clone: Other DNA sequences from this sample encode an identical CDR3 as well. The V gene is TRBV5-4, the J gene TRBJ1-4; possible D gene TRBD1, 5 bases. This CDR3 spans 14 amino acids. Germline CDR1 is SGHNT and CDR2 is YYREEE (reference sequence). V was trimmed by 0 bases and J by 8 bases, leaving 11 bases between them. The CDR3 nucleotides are TGTGCCAGCAGCTTGGGGCAGGGAAGAGAAAAACTGTTTTTT. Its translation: CASSLGQGREKLFF.

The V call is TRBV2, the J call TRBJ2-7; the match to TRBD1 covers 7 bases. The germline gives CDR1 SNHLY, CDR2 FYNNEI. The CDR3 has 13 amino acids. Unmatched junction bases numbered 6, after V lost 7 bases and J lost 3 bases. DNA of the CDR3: TGTGCCAGCAAGGGGGCGCTTCGCTACGAGCAGTACTTC. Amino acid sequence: CASKGALRYEQYF.

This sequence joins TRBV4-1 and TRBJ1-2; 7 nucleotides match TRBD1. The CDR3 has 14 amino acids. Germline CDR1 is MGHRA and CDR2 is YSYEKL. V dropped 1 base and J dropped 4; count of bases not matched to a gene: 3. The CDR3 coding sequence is TGCGCCAGCAGCCAAGGGACAGGTATCTATGGCTACACCTTC. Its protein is CASSQGTGIYGYTF.

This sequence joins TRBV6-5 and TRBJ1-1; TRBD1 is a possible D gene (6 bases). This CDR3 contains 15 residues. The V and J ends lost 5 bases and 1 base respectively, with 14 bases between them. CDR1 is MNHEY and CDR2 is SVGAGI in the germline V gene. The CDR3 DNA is TGTGCCAGCAGTACGCGGGGGGGCCAGAACACTGAAGCTTTCTTT. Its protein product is CASSTRGGQNTEAFF.

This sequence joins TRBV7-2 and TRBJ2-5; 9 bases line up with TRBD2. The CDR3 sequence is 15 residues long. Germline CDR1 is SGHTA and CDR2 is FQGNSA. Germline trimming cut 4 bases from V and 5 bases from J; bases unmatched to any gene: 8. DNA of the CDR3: TGTGCCAGCAGCTCACGCGGGGGGGCCGGGGAGACCCAGTACTTC. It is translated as CASSSRGGAGETQYF.

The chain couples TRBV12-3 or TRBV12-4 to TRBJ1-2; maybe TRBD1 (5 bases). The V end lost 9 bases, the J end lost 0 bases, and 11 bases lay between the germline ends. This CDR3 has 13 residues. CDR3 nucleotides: TGTGCCAGTTCCGGGACTCCTAACTATGGCTACACCTTC. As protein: CASSGTPNYGYTF.

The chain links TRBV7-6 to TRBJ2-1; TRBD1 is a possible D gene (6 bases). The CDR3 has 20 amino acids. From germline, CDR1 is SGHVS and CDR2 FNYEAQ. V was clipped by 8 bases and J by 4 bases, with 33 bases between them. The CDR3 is CASVTFYPRTGTMLYNEQFF. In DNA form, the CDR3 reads TGTGCCAGCGTAACGTTTTATCCCCGAACCGGGACAATGCTTTACAATGAGCAGTTCTTC.

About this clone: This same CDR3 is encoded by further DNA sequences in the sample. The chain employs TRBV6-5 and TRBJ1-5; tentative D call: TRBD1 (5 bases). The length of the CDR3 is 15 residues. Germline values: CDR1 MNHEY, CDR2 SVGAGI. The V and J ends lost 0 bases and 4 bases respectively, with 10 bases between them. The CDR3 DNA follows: TGTGCCAGCAGTTACTCGGGGCAGAGTAATCAGCCCCAGCATTTT. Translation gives CASSYSGQSNQPQHF.

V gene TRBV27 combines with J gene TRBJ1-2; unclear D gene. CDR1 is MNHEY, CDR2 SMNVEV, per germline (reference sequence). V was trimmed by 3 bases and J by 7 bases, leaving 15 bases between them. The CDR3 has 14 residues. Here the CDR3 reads CASSLSLLNGGYTF. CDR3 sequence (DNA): TGTGCCAGCAGTTTGAGTTTGTTGAATGGTGGCTACACCTTC.

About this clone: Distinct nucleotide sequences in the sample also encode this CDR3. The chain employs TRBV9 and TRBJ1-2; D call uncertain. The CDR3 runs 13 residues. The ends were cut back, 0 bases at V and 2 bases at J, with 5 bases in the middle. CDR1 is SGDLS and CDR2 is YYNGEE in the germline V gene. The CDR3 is CASSVDRNYGYTF. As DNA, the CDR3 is TGTGCCAGCAGCGTAGACCGGAACTATGGCTACACCTTC.

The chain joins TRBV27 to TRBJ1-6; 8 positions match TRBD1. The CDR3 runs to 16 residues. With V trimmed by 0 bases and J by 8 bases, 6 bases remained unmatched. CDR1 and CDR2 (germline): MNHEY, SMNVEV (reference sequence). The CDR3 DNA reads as TGTGCCAGCAGTTTATCTAGGACAGGGAGGGATTCACCCCTCCACTTT. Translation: CASSLSRTGRDSPLHF.

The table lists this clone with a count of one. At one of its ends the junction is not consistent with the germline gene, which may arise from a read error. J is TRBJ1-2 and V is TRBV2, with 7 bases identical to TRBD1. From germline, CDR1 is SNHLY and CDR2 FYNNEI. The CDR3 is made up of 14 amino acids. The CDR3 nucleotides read TGTGCCAGCAGGGAAGGGGGCGCAGGCTATGGCTACACCTTC. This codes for CASREGGAGYGYTF.

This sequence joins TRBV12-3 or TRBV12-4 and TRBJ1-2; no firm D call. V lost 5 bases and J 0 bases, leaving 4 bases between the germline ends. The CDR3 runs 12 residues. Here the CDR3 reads CASSQSNYGYTF. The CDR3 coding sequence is TGTGCCAGCAGTCAATCTAACTATGGCTACACCTTC.